The present entry profiles one TCR beta chain with its context. Between the trimmed V and J ends, which lost 7 bases and 8 bases, there was a span of 17 bases. The CDR3 spans 13 residues. CDR1 SNHLY and CDR2 FYNNEI come from the germline V gene. The entry originates in a study of blood T cell repertoires in COVID-19. The wider study: Sites across the United States, Italy and Spain contributed samples from acute and convalescent COVID-19. Nucleic acid was either cDNA or gDNA, and it came from T cells, B-cell-depleted T cells, or PBMCs.

Methods used by the authors: How many nucleated cells were present was estimated from reference gene primer amplification. Sequencing used immunoSEQ multiplex PCR; TCRdb keeps in-frame clones, though not all of them. V and J calls and clone size are given by that table; D and trimming were obtained from the DNA. The sample has just under 300,000 clones, about 87% seen once. The receptor comes from a man between 70 and 80 years old with acute or convalescent COVID-19. The chain recombines TRBV2 with TRBJ1-1; D gene ambiguous. Specimen: peripheral blood. CDR3 residues: CASMVEVKTEAFF. CDR3 DNA sequence: TGTGCCAGCATGGTCGAGGTGAAAACCGAAGCTTTCTTT.